Listed here are 25 T cell receptor beta chains from one sample, sequenced in a study of regulatory T cells in long-lasting Graves disease. According to the study, TCR beta libraries were built with iRepertoire HTBI primers and CDR3-region Arm-PCR. From the multiplex PCR reads, TCRdb called clonotypes with MiXCR, one entry per CDR3 protein. The sample lists a few hundred thousand distinct CDR3 sequences; 15% to 20% were seen once. Sample time point: newly diagnosed GD, antithyroid drugs for less than 3 months. The TCR library was prepared using RNA isolated from PBMCs. These records were also assigned to another study, of T cells in Graves' hyperthyroidism and ophthalmopathy.

The source material was peripheral blood mononuclear cells (PBMCs), sampled at new diagnosis, from a patient treated with antithyroid drugs. The receptors derive from a man aged 35 to 55 with Graves disease.

Many counts were recorded for this clonotype. The rearrangement joins TRBV28 to TRBJ2-7; D is unclear. V gave up 3 bases and J gave up 9 bases, with 12 bases separating them. Germline-derived CDR1 and CDR2 are MDHEN and SYDVKM. The CDR3 is 12 residues long. In DNA, the CDR3 is TGTGCCAGCAGTTTCGTCCCGACGGTGCAGTACTTC. Protein sequence: CASSFVPTVQYF.

This clonotype was detected many times. This chain uses TRBV3-1 with TRBJ2-3, with no clear D. Trimming stripped 0 bases from V and 0 bases from J, with 4 bases between. The germline V gene has CDR1 LGHDT and CDR2 YNNKEL (reference sequence). The CDR3 covers 14 residues. CDR3 sequence: CASSQEDSTDTQYF. CDR3 DNA: TGTGCCAGCAGCCAAGAAGACAGCACAGATACGCAGTATTTT.

This clonotype was counted many times. J is TRBJ2-2 and V is TRBV7-9; possibly TRBD1 or TRBD2 for D (5 bases each). Germline V gene lookup returns CDR1 SEHNR and CDR2 FQNEAQ (reference sequence). Trimming removed 3 bases from V and 3 bases from J, with 11 bases in between. The length of the CDR3 is 15 residues. The CDR3 loop is CASSFPGRDTGELFF. CDR3 sequence (DNA): TGTGCCAGCAGCTTTCCGGGACGGGACACCGGGGAGCTGTTTTTT.

This clonotype was counted at least ten times. The rearrangement joins TRBV27 to TRBJ1-4; D unresolved. The length of the CDR3 is 17 residues. Trimming took 6 bases from V and 7 from J, leaving 24 bases between them. Germline V gene lookup returns CDR1 MNHEY and CDR2 SMNVEV (reference sequence). CDR3 DNA: TGTGCCAGCAGCTCCTTTGGCCGATTCCCTCTTACTGAAAAACTGTTTTTT. Protein: CASSSFGRFPLTEKLFF.

There are many counts of this clonotype. The chain joins TRBV4-3 to TRBJ2-5; D gene uncertain. CDR3 length equals 15 residues. CDR1 and CDR2 from the germline V gene are LGHNA and YSLEER. Trimming took 1 base from V and 3 from J, leaving 12 bases between them. CDR3 DNA: TGCGCCAGCAGCCAAGGTGTAAACGGAGAAGAGACCCAGTACTTC. It encodes CASSQGVNGEETQYF.

This clonotype was observed a few times. The chain carries TRBV27 and TRBJ1-6; TRBD1 agrees at 7 bases. J lost 2 bases, V lost 6 bases, and 7 bases had no gene match. Germline assignment: CDR1 MNHEY and CDR2 SMNVEV (reference sequence). The CDR3 sequence is 16 residues long. The CDR3 region is CASRRTGAAYNSPLHF. CDR3 bases: TGTGCCAGCAGGCGAACAGGGGCGGCCTATAATTCACCCCTCCACTTT.

The chain couples TRBV20-1 to TRBJ2-3; D tentatively fits TRBD1 or TRBD2 (5 bases each). Deletions cut 0 bases from V and 0 bases from J, with 10 bases between. The CDR3 loop spans 15 amino acids. Germline V gene sequence: CDR1 DFQATT, CDR2 SNEGSKA (reference sequence). CDR3 DNA sequence: TGCAGTGCTAGAGATCTCCGGGACAGCACAGATACGCAGTATTTT. This gives the protein CSARDLRDSTDTQYF.

In its sample, this clonotype was seen a few times. This rearrangement joins TRBV19 to TRBJ2-7; TRBD2 matches 8 bases. The V gene end was trimmed by 5 bases and the J gene end by 2 bases; junction bases not matched to a gene: 5. CDR3 length equals 14 residues. In germline, CDR1 is LNHDA, CDR2 SQIVND (reference sequence). CDR3 sequence (DNA): TGTGCCAGTAGTCCACTAGCGGAAGCCTACGAGCAGTACTTC. Its protein product is CASSPLAEAYEQYF. Combining the CDR3 with reference TRBV19 and TRBJ2-7 gives the whole variable domain DGGITQSPKYLFRKEGQNVTLSCEQNLNHDAMYWYRQDPGQGLRLIYYSQIVNDFQKGDIAEGYSVSREKKESFPLTVTSAQKNPTAFYLCASSPLAEAYEQYFGPGTRLTVT.

As for this clonotype: One end of the junction fails to match germline, which may point to a read error. The chain employs TRBV11-2 and TRBJ2-5; TRBD2 agrees at 7 bases. The CDR3 runs 13 residues. The germline gives CDR1 SGHAT, CDR2 FQNNGV. The CDR3 region is CTSSFAGEETQYF. For the CDR3, the DNA is TGTACCAGCAGCTTCGCGGGGGAAGAGACCCAGTACTTC.

This clonotype was counted ten times or more. The chain has TRBV6-2 or TRBV6-3 and TRBJ1-5, with 7 bases lining up with TRBD1. The CDR3 is 15 residues long. Germline CDR1 and CDR2: MNHEY and SVGEGT. Losses at the gene ends were 1 base for V and 7 bases for J; bases not matched to a gene: 7. The CDR3 loop reads CASSYLGGAAQPQHF. The CDR3 DNA sequence: TGTGCCAGCAGTTACTTAGGGGGCGCGGCCCAGCCCCAGCATTTT.

The sample holds a few counts of this clonotype. The rearrangement uses TRBV7-2 and TRBJ2-3; D may correspond to TRBD1 or TRBD2 (6 bases each). This CDR3 has 16 amino acids. Trimming removed 5 bases at V and 6 bases at J, with 21 bases between. Germline CDR1 reads SGHTA; CDR2 reads FQGNSA. CDR3 coding DNA: TGTGCCAGCAGCATACCTACTTCGGGGGCCGGGGATACGCAGTATTTT. It codes for CASSIPTSGAGDTQYF.

The rearrangement links TRBV30 to TRBJ2-3; 9 bases are a match to TRBD2. Germline CDR1 GTSNPN, CDR2 SVGIG (reference sequence). The CDR3 is 14 residues long. V lost 5 bases, J lost 5 bases, and 8 bases stayed unmatched. CDR3 DNA sequence: TGTGCCTGGGCACTTGGCGGGGGGGGAGATACGCAGTATTTT. It yields the protein CAWALGGGGDTQYF.

This clonotype was observed many times. In DNA, the CDR3 is TGTGCCAGCAGCGTAGTTGACACTGAAGCTTTCTTT. Translation gives CASSVVDTEAFF. The chain employs TRBV9 and TRBJ1-1; D remains ambiguous. The CDR3 length is 12 residues. Germline values: CDR1 SGDLS, CDR2 YYNGEE. V lost 0 bases, J lost 3 bases, and 3 bases lay in between.

The sample holds many counts of this clonotype. The rearrangement joins TRBV30 to TRBJ2-5; D is ambiguous. The CDR3 runs 12 residues. Germline V CDR1 and CDR2: GTSNPN, SVGIG (reference sequence). Trimming cost V 6 bases and J 1 base, with 9 bases left between them. CDR3 in amino acids: CACGRIQETQYF. CDR3 DNA sequence: TGTGCCTGCGGACGGATCCAAGAGACCCAGTACTTC.

At least ten counts were recorded for this clonotype. CDR3 in DNA: TGTGCCATCACGGAGGGTACAGATACGCAGTATTTT. As protein: CAITEGTDTQYF. The chain is built from TRBV10-3 and TRBJ2-3; a weak D match, TRBD2 (6 bases). This CDR3 spans 12 amino acids. The germline V gene encodes CDR1 ENHRY and CDR2 SYGVKD. V was shortened by 7 bases and J by 3 bases, with 8 bases between the two germline ends.

This clonotype has ten or more counts. The chain couples TRBV28 to TRBJ1-5, with TRBD1 matching 8 bases. The CDR3 length is 19 residues. V shed 6 bases, J shed 5 bases, and the junction held 21 bases outside the gene matches. The V gene's germline CDR1 is MDHEN and CDR2 SYDVKM. The CDR3 coding sequence is TGTGCCAGCAGCCTCGAAGCTGCAGGGGGCGGAGGGGTTGATCAGCCCCAGCATTTT. It codes for CASSLEAAGGGGVDQPQHF.

This clonotype was picked up many times. CDR3: CASSALAGAPYNEQFF. The CDR3 DNA is TGTGCCAGCAGCGCCCTAGCGGGGGCTCCGTACAATGAGCAGTTCTTC. V is TRBV2 and J is TRBJ2-1; 10 bases are a match to TRBD2. Germline loops: CDR1 SNHLY, CDR2 FYNNEI. V dropped 6 bases and J dropped 4; count of bases not matched to a gene: 9. The CDR3 runs 16 residues.

The chain joins TRBV12-3 or TRBV12-4 to TRBJ1-6; D is ambiguous. The CDR3 contains 14 residues. V dropped 2 bases and J dropped 8 bases, with 10 bases sitting between them. CDR3 sequence: CASSLSLGYSPLHF. CDR3 DNA: TGTGCCAGCAGTTTAAGCCTGGGTTATTCACCCCTCCACTTT.

This clonotype was detected many times. As DNA, the CDR3 is TGTGCCAGCAGCGCCTCCACGAGGGTTTCCCAAGAGACCCAGTACTTC. Amino acid sequence: CASSASTRVSQETQYF. The rearrangement joins TRBV9 to TRBJ2-5; maybe TRBD2 (5 bases). Germline CDR1 and CDR2: SGDLS and YYNGEE. V lost 3 bases and J lost 1, with 16 bases in between. The CDR3 consists of 16 residues.

The genes are TRBV2 and TRBJ1-6, with 9 bases identical to TRBD1. With V trimmed by 8 bases and J by 10 bases, 9 bases remained unmatched. Germline CDR1 reads SNHLY; CDR2 reads FYNNEI. CDR3 length: 14 residues. CDR3: CASGRDRANSPLHF. The DNA of the CDR3 is TGTGCCAGCGGGAGGGACAGGGCCAACTCACCCCTCCACTTT.

The rearrangement joins TRBV27 to TRBJ1-1; maybe TRBD1 (6 bases). Germline CDR1 is MNHEY and CDR2 is SMNVEV (reference sequence). CDR3 length: 17 amino acids. Deletions cut 3 bases from V and 1 base from J, with 18 bases between. The CDR3 DNA sequence: TGTGCCAGCAGTTTTATCCACGGGGGGCGACGGAACACTGAAGCTTTCTTT. Translated: CASSFIHGGRRNTEAFF.

The sample holds many counts of this clonotype. The J gene is TRBJ1-6, the V gene TRBV18; D is uncertain. V was cut by 3 bases and J by 7 bases, with 16 bases left in between. Germline V gene sequence: CDR1 KGHSH, CDR2 LQKENI. The CDR3 runs 16 residues. The CDR3 is CASSPSQEILNSPLHF. CDR3 sequence (DNA): TGTGCCAGCTCACCGTCCCAGGAGATTTTAAATTCACCCCTCCACTTT.

To note about this clonotype: A read error may explain this, as a much larger clone is one base away. The chain recombines TRBV29-1 with TRBJ2-5; 7 bases are a match to TRBD1. Germline V gene data show CDR1 as SQVTM and CDR2 as ANQGSEA. The CDR3 consists of 13 residues. The CDR3 DNA reads as TGCGGCGTTGAGGGACAGATCCAAGAGACCCAGTACTTC. Protein sequence: CGVEGQIQETQYF.

This clonotype was recorded at least ten times. V gene TRBV9 combines with J gene TRBJ2-3, with D perhaps being TRBD1 or TRBD2 (5 bases each). The CDR3 is 14 residues long. Germline lookup yields CDR1 SGDLS and CDR2 YYNGEE. V was cut by 1 base and J by 1 base, with 7 bases left in between. CDR3 residues: CASSVRGGTDTQYF. The CDR3 DNA sequence: TGTGCCAGCAGCGTAAGGGGAGGCACAGATACGCAGTATTTT.

This sequence joins TRBV15 and TRBJ1-5; no clear D. This CDR3 region has 12 residues. The germline gives CDR1 LNHNV, CDR2 YYDKDF (reference sequence). V lost 3 bases to trimming and J lost 9 bases, with 9 bases between them. The CDR3 bases are TGTGCCACCAGCAGGGGCTGGGGGCCCCAGCATTTT. Amino acid sequence: CATSRGWGPQHF.